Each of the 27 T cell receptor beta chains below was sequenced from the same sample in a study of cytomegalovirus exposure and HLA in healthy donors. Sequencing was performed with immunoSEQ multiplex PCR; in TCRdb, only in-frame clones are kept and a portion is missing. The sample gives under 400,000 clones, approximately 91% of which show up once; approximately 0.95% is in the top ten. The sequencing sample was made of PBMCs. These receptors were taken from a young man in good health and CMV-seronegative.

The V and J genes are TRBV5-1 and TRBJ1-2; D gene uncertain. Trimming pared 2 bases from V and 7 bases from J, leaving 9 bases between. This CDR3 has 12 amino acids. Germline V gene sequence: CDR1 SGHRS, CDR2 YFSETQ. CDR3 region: CASSLAFFGYTF. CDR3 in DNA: TGCGCCAGCAGCTTAGCCTTTTTTGGCTACACCTTC.

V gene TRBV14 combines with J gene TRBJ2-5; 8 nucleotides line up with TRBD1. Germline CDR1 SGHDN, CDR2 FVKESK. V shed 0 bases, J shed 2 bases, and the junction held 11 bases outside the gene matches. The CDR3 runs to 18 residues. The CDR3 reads CASSQESRRGRWQETQYF. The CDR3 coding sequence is TGTGCCAGCAGCCAAGAAAGTCGCAGGGGGCGCTGGCAAGAGACCCAGTACTTC.

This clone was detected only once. CDR3 region: CASSLGLAGDEQYF. The CDR3 bases are TGTGCCAGCAGCCTAGGACTAGCGGGGGATGAGCAGTACTTC. The chain is built from TRBV11-1 and TRBJ2-7, with 13 nucleotides matching TRBD2. Per germline, CDR1 SGHAT and CDR2 FQDESV (reference sequence). Trimming cost V 5 bases and J 7 bases; bases outside gene matches: 5. The CDR3 runs to 14 residues.

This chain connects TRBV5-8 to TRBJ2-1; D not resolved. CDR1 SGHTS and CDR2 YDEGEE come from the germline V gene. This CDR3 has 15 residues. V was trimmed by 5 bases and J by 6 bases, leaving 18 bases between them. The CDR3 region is CASSPAGVLSNEQFF. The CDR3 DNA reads TGTGCCAGCAGTCCAGCAGGCGTATTGAGCAATGAGCAGTTCTTC. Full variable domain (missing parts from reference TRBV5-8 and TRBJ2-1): EAGVTQSPTHLIKTRGQQATLRCSPISGHTSVYWYQQALGLGLQFLLWYDEGEERNRGNFPPRFSGRQFPNYSSELNVNALELEDSALYLCASSPAGVLSNEQFFGPGTRLTVL.

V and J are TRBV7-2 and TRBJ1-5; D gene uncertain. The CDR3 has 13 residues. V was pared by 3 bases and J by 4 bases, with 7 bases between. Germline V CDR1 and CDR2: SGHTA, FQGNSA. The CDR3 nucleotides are TGTGCCAGCAGCTTGTGGCCTAATCAGCCCCAGCATTTT. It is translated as CASSLWPNQPQHF.

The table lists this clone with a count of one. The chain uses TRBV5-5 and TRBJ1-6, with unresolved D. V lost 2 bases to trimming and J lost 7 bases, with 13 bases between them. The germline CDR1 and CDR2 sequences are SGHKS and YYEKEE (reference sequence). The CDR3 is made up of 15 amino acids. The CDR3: CASSLGTATNSPLHF. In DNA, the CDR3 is TGTGCCAGCAGCTTAGGTACAGCCACAAATTCACCCCTCCACTTT.

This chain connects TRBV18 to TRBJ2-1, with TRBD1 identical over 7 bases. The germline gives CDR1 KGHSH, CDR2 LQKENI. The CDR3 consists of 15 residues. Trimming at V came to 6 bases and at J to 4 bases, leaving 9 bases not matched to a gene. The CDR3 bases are TGTGCCAGCTCTAAAAGGACAGGAGCTTACAATGAGCAGTTCTTC. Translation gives CASSKRTGAYNEQFF.

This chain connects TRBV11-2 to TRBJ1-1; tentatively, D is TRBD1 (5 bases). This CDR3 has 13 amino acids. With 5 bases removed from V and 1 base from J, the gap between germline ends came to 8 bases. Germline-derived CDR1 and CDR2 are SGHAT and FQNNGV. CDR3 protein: CASSQDTNTEAFF. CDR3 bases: TGTGCCAGCAGCCAGGACACGAACACTGAAGCTTTCTTT.

The CDR3 is CALNYKTGSGYEQYF. The DNA of the CDR3 is TGTGCCCTAAATTATAAGACAGGGTCAGGATACGAGCAGTACTTC. The J gene is TRBJ2-7, the V gene TRBV19; 7 positions agree with TRBD1. Germline lookup yields CDR1 LNHDA and CDR2 SQIVND (reference sequence). The CDR3 has 15 amino acids. V shed 11 bases, J shed 4 bases, and the junction held 17 bases outside the gene matches. Drawing the rest from reference TRBV19 and TRBJ2-7, the complete variable domain is DGGITQSPKYLFRKEGQNVTLSCEQNLNHDAMYWYRQDPGQGLRLIYYSQIVNDFQKGDIAEGYSVSREKKESFPLTVTSAQKNPTAFYLCALNYKTGSGYEQYFGPGTRLTVT.

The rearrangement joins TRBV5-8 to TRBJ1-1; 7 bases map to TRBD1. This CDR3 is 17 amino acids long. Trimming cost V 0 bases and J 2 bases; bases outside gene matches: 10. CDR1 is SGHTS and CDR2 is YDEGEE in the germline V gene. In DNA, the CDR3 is TGTGCCAGCAGCTTGGGACAGGGTATTCCTGGAAACACTGAAGCTTTCTTT. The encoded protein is CASSLGQGIPGNTEAFF.

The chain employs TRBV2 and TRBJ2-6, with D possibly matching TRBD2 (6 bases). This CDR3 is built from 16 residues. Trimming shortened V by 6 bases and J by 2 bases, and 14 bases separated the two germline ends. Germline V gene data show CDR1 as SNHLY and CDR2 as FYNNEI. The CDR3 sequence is CASRKIGGTGANVLTF. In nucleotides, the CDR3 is TGTGCCAGCAGGAAGATTGGGGGGACTGGGGCCAACGTCCTGACTTTC. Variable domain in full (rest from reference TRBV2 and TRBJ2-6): EPEVTQTPSHQVTQMGQEVILRCVPISNHLYFYWYRQILGQKVEFLVSFYNNEISEKSEIFDDQFSVERPDGSNFTLKIRSTKLEDSAMYFCASRKIGGTGANVLTFGAGSRLTVL.

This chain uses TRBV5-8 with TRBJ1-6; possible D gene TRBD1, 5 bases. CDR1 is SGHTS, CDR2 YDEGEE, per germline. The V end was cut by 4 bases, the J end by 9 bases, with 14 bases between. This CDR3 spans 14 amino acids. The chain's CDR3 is CASSHRDFFSPLHF. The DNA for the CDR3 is TGTGCCAGCAGCCACCGGGACTTTTTTTCACCCCTCCACTTT.

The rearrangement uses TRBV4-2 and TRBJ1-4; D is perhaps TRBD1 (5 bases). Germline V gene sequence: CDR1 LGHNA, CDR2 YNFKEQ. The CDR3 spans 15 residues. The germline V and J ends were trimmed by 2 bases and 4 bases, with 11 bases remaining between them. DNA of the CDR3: TGTGCCAGCAGCCAACCCCGCGGGGGTAATGAAAAACTGTTTTTT. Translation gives CASSQPRGGNEKLFF.

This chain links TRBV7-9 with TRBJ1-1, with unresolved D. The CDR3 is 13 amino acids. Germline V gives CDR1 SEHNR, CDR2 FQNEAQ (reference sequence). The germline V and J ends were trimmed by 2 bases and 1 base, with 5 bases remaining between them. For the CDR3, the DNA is TGTGCCAGCAGCTTATACAAGAACACTGAAGCTTTCTTT. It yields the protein CASSLYKNTEAFF.

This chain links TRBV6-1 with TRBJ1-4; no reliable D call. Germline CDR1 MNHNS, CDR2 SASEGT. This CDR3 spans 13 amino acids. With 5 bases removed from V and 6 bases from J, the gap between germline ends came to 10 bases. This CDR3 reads CASSLRWYEKLFF. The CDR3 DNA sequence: TGTGCCAGCAGTCTGAGATGGTATGAAAAACTGTTTTTT.

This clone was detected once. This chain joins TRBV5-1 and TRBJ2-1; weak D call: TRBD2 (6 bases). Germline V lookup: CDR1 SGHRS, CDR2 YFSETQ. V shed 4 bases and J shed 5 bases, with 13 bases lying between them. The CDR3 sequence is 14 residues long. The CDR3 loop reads CASSAGLGNNEQFF. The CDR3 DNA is TGCGCCAGCAGCGCGGGACTTGGGAACAATGAGCAGTTCTTC.

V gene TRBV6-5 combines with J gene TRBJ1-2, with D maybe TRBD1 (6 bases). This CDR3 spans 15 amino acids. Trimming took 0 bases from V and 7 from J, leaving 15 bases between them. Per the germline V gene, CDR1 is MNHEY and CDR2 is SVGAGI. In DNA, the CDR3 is TGTGCCAGCAGTTACTCGCCCAGGGGCCTCTTTGGCTACACCTTC. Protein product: CASSYSPRGLFGYTF.

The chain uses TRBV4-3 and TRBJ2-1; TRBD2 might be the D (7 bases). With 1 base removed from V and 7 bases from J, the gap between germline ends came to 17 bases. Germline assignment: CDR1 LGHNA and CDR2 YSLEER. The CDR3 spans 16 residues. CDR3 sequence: CASSQGGAGAPNEQFF. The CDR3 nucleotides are TGCGCCAGCAGCCAAGGAGGGGCGGGGGCTCCAAATGAGCAGTTCTTC.

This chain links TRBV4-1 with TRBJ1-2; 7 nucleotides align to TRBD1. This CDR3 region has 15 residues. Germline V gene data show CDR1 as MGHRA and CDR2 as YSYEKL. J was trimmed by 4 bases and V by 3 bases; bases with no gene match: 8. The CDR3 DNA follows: TGCGCCAGCAGCCAGACCGACAGGGAGGCCTATGGCTACACCTTC. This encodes CASSQTDREAYGYTF.

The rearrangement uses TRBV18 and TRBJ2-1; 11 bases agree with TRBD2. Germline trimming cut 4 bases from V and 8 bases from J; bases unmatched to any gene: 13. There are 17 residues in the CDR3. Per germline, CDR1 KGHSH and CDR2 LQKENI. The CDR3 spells CASSRSSGGITSDEQFF. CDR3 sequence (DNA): TGTGCCAGCTCACGGTCTAGCGGGGGGATTACGTCGGATGAGCAGTTCTTC.

The CDR3 spells CASIRGGTEAFF. CDR3 sequence (DNA): TGTGCCAGTATCCGGGGGGGGACTGAAGCTTTCTTT. The chain combines TRBV6-1 with TRBJ1-1; perhaps TRBD1 as D (5 bases). The CDR3 covers 12 residues. Looked up from germline, CDR1 is MNHNS and CDR2 is SASEGT. V was shortened by 9 bases and J by 5 bases, with 13 bases between the two germline ends.

Here the CDR3 reads CASSLAGAGGPGTQYF. The CDR3 DNA sequence: TGTGCCAGCAGCTTGGCTGGAGCGGGGGGGCCCGGGACCCAGTACTTC. The chain recombines TRBV5-6 with TRBJ2-5, with 10 positions matching TRBD2. The CDR3 has 16 amino acids. V shed 0 bases and J 7 bases; nucleotides not matched to a gene: 9. The germline gives CDR1 SGHDT, CDR2 YYEEEE.

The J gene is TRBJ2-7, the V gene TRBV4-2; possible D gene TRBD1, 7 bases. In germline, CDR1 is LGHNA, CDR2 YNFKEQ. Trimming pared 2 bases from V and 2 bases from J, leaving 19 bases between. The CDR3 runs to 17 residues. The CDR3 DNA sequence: TGTGCCAGCAGCCAACCCCACCACGGGGGACAGACCTACGAGCAGTACTTC. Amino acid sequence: CASSQPHHGGQTYEQYF.

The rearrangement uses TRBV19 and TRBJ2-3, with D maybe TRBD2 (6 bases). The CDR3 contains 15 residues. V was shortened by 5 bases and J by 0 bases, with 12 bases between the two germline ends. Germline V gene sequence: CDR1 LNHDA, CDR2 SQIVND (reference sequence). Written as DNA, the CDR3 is TGTGCCAGTAGTCTTCAGCGGGTTAGCACAGATACGCAGTATTTT. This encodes CASSLQRVSTDTQYF.

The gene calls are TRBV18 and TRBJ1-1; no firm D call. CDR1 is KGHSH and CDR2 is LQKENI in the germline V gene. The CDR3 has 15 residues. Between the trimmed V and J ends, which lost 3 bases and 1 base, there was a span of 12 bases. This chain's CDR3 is CASSPPTGENTEAFF. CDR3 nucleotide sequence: TGTGCCAGCTCACCCCCAACCGGAGAGAACACTGAAGCTTTCTTT.

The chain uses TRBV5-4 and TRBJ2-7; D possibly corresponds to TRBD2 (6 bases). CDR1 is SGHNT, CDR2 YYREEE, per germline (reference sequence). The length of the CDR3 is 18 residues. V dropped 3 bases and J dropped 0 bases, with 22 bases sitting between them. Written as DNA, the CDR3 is TGTGCCAGCAGCTCGACCCCTAGATCAGACGGGAGCTCCTACGAGCAGTACTTC. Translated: CASSSTPRSDGSSYEQYF. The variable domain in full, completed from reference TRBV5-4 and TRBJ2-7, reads ETGVTQSPTHLIKTRGQQVTLRCSSQSGHNTVSWYQQALGQGPQFIFQYYREEENGRGNFPPRFSGLQFPNYSSELNVNALELDDSALYLCASSSTPRSDGSSYEQYFGPGTRLTVT.

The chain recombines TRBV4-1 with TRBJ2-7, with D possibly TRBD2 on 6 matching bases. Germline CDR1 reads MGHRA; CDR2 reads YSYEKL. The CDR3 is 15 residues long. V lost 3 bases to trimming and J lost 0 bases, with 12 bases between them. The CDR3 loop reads CASSQGGALSYEQYF. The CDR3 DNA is TGCGCCAGCAGCCAGGGGGGAGCACTCTCCTACGAGCAGTACTTC.